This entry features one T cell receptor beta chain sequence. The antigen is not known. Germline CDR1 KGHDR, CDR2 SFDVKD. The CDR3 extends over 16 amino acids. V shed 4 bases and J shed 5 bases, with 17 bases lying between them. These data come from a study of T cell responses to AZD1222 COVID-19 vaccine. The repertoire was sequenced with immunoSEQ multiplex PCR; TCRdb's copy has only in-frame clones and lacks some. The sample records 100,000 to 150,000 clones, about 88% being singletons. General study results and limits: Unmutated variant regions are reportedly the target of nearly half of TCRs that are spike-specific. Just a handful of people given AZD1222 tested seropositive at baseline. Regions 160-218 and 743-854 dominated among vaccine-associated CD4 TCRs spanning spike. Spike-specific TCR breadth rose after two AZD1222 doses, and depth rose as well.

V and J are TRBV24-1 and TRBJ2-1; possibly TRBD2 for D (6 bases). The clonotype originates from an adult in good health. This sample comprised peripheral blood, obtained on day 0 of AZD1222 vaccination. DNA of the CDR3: TGTGCCACCAGTGACTCGGCTTCCGGGAGCCACAATGAGCAGTTCTTC. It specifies CATSDSASGSHNEQFF.